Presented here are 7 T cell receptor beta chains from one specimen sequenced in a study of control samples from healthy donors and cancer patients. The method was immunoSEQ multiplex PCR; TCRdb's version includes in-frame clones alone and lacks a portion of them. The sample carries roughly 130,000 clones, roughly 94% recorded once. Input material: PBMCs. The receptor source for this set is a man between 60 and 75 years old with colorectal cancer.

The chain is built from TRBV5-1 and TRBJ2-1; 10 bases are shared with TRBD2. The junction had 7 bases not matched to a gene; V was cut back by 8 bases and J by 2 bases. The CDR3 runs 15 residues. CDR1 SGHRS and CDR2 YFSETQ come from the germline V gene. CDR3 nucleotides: TGCGCCAGTAATTCCGGGACTAGCGCCTACAATGAGCAGTTCTTC. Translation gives CASNSGTSAYNEQFF.

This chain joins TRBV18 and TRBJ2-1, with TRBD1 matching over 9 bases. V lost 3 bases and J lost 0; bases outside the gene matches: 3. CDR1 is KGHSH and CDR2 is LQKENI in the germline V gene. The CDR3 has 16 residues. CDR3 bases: TGTGCCAGCTCACCGCCGGGACAGGGCTCCTACAATGAGCAGTTCTTC. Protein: CASSPPGQGSYNEQFF.

The CDR3 DNA reads TGTGCCAGCAGCTTCGGGACATACAATGAGCAGTTCTTC. Translating gives CASSFGTYNEQFF. The V call is TRBV11-2, the J call TRBJ2-1; D perhaps matches TRBD1 (6 bases). Germline CDR1 and CDR2: SGHAT and FQNNGV. There are 13 residues in the CDR3. Deletions cut 3 bases from V and 4 bases from J, with 7 bases between.

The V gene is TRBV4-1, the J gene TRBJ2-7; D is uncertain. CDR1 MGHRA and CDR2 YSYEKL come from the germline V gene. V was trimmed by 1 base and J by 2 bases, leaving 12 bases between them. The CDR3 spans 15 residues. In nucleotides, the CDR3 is TGCGCCAGCAGCCAAGGAGACTCGGATGCCTACGAGCAGTACTTC. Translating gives CASSQGDSDAYEQYF.

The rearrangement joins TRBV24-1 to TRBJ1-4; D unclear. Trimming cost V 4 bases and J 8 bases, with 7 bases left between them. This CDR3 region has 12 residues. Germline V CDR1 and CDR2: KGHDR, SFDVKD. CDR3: CATSDLAEKLFF. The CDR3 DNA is TGTGCCACCAGTGACCTAGCAGAAAAACTGTTTTTT.

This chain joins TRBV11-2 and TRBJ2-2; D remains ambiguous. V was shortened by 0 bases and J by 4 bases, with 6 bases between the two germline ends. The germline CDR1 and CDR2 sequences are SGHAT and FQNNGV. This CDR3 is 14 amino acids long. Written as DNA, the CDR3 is TGTGCCAGCAGCTTAGACAGTGGCACCGGGGAGCTGTTTTTT. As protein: CASSLDSGTGELFF.

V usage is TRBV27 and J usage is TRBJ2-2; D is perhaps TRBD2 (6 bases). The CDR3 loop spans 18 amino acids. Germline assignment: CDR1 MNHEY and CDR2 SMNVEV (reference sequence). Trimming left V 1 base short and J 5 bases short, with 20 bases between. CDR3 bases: TGTGCCAGCAGTTTATTCTCCGTCGATACAGGAGGGACCGGGGAGCTGTTTTTT. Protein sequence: CASSLFSVDTGGTGELFF.